The clone carrying this T cell receptor beta chain was found many times. CDR1 and CDR2 (germline): SGHTS, YDEGEE. The CDR3 has 15 residues. V lost 4 bases and J lost 0; bases outside the gene matches: 4. This entry belongs to a study of T cells in Graves' hyperthyroidism and ophthalmopathy. From more than 9.5 ml of fresh peripheral blood, PBMCs were isolated. TCR beta CDR3 regions were amplified from RNA. The TCR CDR3 first-round RT-PCR relied on the HTBI primer set. TCRdb reanalysed the multiplex PCR reads using MiXCR and keeps one entry per CDR3 protein. The repertoire includes approximately 58,000 distinct CDR3 sequences, just under 50% of them detected once, and 9.5% to 15% sits in the top ten.

Material for sequencing was blood. This TCR was recovered from a woman aged 30 to 39 with Graves' ophthalmopathy. J is TRBJ1-1 and V is TRBV5-8; 9 nucleotides line up with TRBD1. CDR3 nucleotide sequence: TGTGCCAGCAGCCTCGGGACAGGGATGAACACTGAAGCTTTCTTT. Protein sequence: CASSLGTGMNTEAFF.